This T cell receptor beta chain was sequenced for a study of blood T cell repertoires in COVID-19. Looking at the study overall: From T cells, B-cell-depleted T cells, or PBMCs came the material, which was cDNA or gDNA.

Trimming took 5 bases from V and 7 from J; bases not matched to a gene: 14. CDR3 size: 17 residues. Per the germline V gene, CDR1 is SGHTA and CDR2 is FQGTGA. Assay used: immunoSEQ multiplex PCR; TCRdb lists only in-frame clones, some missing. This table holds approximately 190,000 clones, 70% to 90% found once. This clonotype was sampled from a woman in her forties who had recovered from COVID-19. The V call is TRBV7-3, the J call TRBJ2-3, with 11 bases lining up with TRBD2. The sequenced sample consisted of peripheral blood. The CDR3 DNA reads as TGTGCCAGCAGCCCTGGGCTACTAGCGGGAGTAAAATATACGCAGTATTTT. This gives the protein CASSPGLLAGVKYTQYF. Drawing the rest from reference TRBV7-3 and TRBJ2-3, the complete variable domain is GAGVSQTPSNKVTEKGKYVELRCDPISGHTALYWYRQSLGQGPEFLIYFQGTGAADDSGLPNDRFFAVRPEGSVSTLKIQRTERGDSAVYLCASSPGLLAGVKYTQYFGPGTRLTVL.